This TCR beta chain comes out of a study of vaccination effects on CD4 cells after COVID-19. Data came from immunoSEQ multiplex PCR; TCRdb stores just in-frame clones and leaves some out. Of over 65,000 clones detected, roughly four fifths appear once; the ten largest clones hold approximately 2%. Scientists isolated CD4+ T cells after a roughly 9-day culture period ended. Prior SARS-CoV-2 infection was absent in the vaccine recipients, as shown by negative nucleocapsid antibodies. Points on this clone: Its antigen is unknown.

The CDR3 extends over 11 amino acids. V trimming: 7 bases; J trimming: 7 bases; junction bases outside the gene matches: 3. Germline CDR1 DFQATT, CDR2 SNEGSKA (reference sequence). The J gene is TRBJ2-4, the V gene TRBV20-1, with 8 bases identical to TRBD1. The sequenced sample was CD4+ T cells from PBMCs cultured without peptide, obtained before COVID-19 vaccination. The clonotype comes from a human donor who received a COVID-19 vaccine. As DNA, the CDR3 is TGCAGTGGCAGACAGGGGAACATTCAGTACTTC. It specifies CSGRQGNIQYF.